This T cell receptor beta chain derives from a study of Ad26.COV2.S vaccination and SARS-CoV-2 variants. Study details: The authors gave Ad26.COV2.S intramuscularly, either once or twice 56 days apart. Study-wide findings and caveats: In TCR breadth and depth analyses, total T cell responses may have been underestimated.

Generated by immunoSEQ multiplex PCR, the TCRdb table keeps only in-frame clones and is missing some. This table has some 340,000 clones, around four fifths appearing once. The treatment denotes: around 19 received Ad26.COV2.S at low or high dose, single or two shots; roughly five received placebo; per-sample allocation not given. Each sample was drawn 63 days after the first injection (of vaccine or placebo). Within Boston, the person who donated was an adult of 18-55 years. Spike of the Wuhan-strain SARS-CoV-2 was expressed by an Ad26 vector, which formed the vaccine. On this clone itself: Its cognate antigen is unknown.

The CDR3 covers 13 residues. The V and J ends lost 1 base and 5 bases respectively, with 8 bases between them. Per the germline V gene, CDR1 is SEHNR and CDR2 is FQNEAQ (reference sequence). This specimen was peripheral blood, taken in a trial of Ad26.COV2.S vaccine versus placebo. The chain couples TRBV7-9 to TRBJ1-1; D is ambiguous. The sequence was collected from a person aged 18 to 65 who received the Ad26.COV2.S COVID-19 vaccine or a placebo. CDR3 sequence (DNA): TGTGCCAGCAGCTTAGGGGTAGGAACTGAAGCTTTCTTT. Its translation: CASSLGVGTEAFF.